This T cell receptor (beta chain) emerged from a study of T-cell memory formation after mild COVID-19. TCRdb reanalysed the 5' RACE reads using MiXCR and keeps one entry per CDR3 protein. Here the sample spans about 470,000 distinct CDR3 sequences, 15% to 20% being singletons. As regards this clonotype: Antigen specificity is unknown.

The CDR3 runs to 17 residues. Trimming took 5 bases from V and 0 from J; bases not matched to a gene: 7. The germline V gene has CDR1 MDHEN and CDR2 SYDVKM. The study's findings and limits: Clones that shrank (day 15 to 85) were balanced CD4/CD8, whereas later expanders leaned CD4+.

This chain uses TRBV28 with TRBJ2-3; 11 nucleotides match TRBD2. This receptor was taken from an adult woman who had mild COVID-19 (a few samples of this study predate the infection). Cell type and time point are not known. The source material was PBMCs or a T cell subset sorted from them (not recorded which). CDR3 coding DNA: TGTGCCAGCAGTACGACTAGCGGGACCTTCAGCACAGATACGCAGTATTTT. As protein: CASSTTSGTFSTDTQYF.